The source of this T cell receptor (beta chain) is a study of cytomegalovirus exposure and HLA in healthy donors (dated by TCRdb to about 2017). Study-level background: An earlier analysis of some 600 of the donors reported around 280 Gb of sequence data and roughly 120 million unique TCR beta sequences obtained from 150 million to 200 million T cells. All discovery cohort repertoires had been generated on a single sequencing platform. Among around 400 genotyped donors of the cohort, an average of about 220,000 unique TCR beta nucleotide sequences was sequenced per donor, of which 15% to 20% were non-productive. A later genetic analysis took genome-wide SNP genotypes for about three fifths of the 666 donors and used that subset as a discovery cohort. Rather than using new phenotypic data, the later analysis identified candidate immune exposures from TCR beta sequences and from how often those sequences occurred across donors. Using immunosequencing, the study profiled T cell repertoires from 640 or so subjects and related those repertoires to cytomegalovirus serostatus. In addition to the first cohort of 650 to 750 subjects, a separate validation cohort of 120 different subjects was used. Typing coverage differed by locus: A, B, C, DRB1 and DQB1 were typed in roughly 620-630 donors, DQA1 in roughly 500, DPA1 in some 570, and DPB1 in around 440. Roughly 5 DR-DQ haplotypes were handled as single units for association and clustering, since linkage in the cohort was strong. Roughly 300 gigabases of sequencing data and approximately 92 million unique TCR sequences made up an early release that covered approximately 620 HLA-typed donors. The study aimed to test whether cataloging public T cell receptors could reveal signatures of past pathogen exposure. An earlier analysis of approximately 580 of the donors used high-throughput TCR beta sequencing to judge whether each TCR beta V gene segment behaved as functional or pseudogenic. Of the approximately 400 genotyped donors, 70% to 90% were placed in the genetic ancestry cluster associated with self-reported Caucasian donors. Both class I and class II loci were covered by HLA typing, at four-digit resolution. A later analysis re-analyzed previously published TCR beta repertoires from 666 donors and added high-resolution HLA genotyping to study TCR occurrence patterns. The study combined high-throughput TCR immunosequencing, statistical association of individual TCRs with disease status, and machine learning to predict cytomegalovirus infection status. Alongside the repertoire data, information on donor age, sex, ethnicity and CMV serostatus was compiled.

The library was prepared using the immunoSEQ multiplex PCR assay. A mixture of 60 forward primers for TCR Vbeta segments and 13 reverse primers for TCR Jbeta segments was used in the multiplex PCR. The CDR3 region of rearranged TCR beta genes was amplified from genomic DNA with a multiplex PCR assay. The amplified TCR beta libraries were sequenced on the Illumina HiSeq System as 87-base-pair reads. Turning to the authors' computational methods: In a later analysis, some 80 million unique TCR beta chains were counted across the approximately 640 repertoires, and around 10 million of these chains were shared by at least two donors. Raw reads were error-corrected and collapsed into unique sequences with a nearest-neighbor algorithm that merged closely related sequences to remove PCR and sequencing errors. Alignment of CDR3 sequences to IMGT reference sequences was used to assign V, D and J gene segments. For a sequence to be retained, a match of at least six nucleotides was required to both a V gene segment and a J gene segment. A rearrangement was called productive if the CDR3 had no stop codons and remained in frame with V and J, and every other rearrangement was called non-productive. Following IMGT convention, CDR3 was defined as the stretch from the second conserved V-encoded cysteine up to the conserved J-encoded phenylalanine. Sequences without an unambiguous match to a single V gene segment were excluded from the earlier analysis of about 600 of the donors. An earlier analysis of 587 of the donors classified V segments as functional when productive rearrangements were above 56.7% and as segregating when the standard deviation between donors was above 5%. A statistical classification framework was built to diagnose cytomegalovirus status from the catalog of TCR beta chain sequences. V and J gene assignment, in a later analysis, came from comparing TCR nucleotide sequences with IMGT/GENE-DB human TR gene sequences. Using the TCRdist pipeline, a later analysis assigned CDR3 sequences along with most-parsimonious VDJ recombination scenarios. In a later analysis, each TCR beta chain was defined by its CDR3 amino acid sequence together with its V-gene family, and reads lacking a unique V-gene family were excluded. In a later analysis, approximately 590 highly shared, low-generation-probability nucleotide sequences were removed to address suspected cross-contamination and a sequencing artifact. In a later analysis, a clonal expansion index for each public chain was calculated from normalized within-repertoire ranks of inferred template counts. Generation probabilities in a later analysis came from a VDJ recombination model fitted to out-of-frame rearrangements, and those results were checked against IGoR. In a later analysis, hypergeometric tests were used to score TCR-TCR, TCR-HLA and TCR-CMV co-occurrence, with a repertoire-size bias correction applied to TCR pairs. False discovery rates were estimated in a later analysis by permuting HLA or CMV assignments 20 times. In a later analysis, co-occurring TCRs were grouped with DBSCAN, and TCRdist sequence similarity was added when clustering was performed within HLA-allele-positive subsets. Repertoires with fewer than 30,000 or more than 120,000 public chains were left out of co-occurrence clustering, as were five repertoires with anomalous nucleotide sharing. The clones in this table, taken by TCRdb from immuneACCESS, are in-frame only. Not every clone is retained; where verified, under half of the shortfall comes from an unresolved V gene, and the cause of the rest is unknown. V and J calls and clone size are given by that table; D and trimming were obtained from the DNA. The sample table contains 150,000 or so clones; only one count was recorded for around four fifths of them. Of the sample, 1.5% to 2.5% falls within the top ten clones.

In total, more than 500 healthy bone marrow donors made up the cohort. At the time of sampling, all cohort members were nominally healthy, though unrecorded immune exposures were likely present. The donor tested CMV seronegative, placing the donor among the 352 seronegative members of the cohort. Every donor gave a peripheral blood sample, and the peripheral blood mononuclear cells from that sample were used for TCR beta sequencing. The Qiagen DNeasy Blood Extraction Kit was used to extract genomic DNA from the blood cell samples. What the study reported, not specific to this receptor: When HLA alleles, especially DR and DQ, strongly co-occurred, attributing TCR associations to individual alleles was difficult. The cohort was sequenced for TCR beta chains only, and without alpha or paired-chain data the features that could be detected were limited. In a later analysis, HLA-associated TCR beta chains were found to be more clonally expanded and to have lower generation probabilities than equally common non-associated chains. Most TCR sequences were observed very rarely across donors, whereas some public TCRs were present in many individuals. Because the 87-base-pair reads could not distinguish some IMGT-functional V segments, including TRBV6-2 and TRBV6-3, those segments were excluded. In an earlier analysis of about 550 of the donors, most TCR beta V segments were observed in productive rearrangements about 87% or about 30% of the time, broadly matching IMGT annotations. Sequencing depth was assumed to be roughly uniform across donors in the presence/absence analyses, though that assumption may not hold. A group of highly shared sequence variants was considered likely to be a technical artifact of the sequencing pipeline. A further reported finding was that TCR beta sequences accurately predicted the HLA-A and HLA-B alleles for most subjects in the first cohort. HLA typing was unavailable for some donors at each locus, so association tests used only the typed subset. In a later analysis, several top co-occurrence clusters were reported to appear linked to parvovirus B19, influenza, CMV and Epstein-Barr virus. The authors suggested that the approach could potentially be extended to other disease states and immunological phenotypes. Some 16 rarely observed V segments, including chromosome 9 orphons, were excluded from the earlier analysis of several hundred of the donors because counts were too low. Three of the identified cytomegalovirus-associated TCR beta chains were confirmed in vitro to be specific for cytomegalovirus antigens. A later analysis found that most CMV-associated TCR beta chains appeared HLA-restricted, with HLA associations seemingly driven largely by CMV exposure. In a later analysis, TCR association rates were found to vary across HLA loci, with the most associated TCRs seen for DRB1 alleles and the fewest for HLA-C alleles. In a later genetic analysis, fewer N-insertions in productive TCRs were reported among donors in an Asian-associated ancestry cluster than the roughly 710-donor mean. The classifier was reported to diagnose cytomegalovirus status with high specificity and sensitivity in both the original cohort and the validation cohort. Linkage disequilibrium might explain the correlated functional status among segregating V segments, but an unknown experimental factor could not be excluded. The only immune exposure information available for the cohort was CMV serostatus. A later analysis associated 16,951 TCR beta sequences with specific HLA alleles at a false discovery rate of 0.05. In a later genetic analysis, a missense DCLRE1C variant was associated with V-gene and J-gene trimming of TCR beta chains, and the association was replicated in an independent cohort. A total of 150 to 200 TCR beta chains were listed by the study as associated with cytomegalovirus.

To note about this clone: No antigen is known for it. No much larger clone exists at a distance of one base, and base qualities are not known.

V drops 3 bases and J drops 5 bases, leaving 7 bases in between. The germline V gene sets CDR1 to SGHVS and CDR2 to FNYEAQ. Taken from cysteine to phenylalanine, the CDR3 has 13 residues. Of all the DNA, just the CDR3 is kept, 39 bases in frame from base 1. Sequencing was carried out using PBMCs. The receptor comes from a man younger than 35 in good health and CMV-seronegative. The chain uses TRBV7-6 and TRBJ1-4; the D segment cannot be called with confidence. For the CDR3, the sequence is CASSFGPNEKLFF. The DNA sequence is TGTGCCAGCAGCTTTGGGCCCAATGAAAAACTGTTTTTT.